These T cell receptor beta chains were read from a single sample in a study of blood T cell repertoires in COVID-19. Sequenced by immunoSEQ multiplex PCR; TCRdb stores in-frame clones only, minus some. This sample yields under 400,000 clones, of which 85% to 90% are seen a single time; 1% belongs to the top ten. Sequencing was done on a sample of PBMCs or T cells enriched from blood (not recorded which). The receptor source for this set is a woman in her 30s who had been exposed to COVID-19. Each CDR3 is given without its conserved first and last residue. A D gene is named only where the DNA matches it firmly.

v_gene: TRBV13
d_gene: TRBD1
CDR3aa: ASSPDRAEKLF

v_gene: TRBV19
d_gene: TRBD1
CDR3aa: ASSAGQGKGDEQF

v_gene: TRBV3-1/TRBV3-2
d_gene: .
CDR3aa: ASSPTASTGELF

v_gene: TRBV11-2
d_gene: TRBD2
CDR3aa: ASSLVAGALYNEQF

v_gene: TRBV30
d_gene: .
CDR3aa: AWGPSRGEKLF

v_gene: TRBV2
d_gene: .
CDR3aa: ASSVPGNTEAF

v_gene: TRBV11-3
d_gene: .
CDR3aa: ASSSSEWGYT

v_gene: TRBV5-1
d_gene: .
CDR3aa: ASSLGPSRMPLEQY

v_gene: TRBV11-2
d_gene: TRBD2
CDR3aa: ASSLVLAGYNEQF

v_gene: TRBV5-1
d_gene: .
CDR3aa: ASSLGLGSGYT

v_gene: TRBV3-1/TRBV3-2
d_gene: .
CDR3aa: ASSQANSGANVLT

v_gene: TRBV11-1
d_gene: TRBD1
CDR3aa: ASSPKTGGRTEAF

v_gene: TRBV10-2
d_gene: .
CDR3aa: ASIKEGTFGNTIY

v_gene: TRBV20-1
d_gene: .
CDR3aa: SARSEAEAF

v_gene: TRBV5-6
d_gene: .
CDR3aa: ASSSPGQSNQPQH

v_gene: TRBV2
d_gene: TRBD2
CDR3aa: ASRGPSSGSTYEQY

v_gene: TRBV28
d_gene: .
CDR3aa: ASSSFHRRTTNEKLF

v_gene: TRBV28
d_gene: .
CDR3aa: ASRDQWSEQF

v_gene: TRBV19
d_gene: TRBD2
CDR3aa: ASSEGLAGGGPYEQY

v_gene: TRBV10-3
d_gene: .
CDR3aa: AISDSPVPGELF

v_gene: TRBV3-1/TRBV3-2
d_gene: TRBD1
CDR3aa: ASSQVRAGGINVLT

v_gene: TRBV25-1
d_gene: .
CDR3aa: ASKGIGAPETQY

v_gene: TRBV7-9
d_gene: TRBD2
CDR3aa: ASSPGLANDYEQY

v_gene: TRBV30
d_gene: TRBD1
CDR3aa: AWSLMRDRVEVGYT

v_gene: TRBV28
d_gene: .
CDR3aa: ASSYRDTVLSPLH

v_gene: TRBV20-1
d_gene: TRBD2
CDR3aa: SAYQREKQY

v_gene: TRBV5-1
d_gene: .
CDR3aa: ASSPGGGGQPQH

v_gene: TRBV25-1
d_gene: TRBD1
CDR3aa: ASSEYGTGIYEQY

v_gene: TRBV2
d_gene: TRBD1
CDR3aa: ASRDSSYEQY

v_gene: TRBV28
d_gene: .
CDR3aa: ASRSRRGLAYEQY

v_gene: TRBV24-1
d_gene: TRBD2
CDR3aa: ATSDSLAGLNEQF

v_gene: TRBV5-1
d_gene: .
CDR3aa: ASSLDGGSAGTDTQY

v_gene: TRBV21-1
d_gene: .
CDR3aa: ASKIHRKRGPGGDTEAF

v_gene: TRBV7-3
d_gene: TRBD1
CDR3aa: ASSLETGSYNEQF

v_gene: TRBV6-6
d_gene: .
CDR3aa: ASRTSGLETQY

v_gene: TRBV23-1
d_gene: TRBD1
CDR3aa: ASSQSGTAFYEQY

v_gene: TRBV30
d_gene: .
CDR3aa: AWTGLPLNTGELF

v_gene: TRBV10-2
d_gene: TRBD1
CDR3aa: ASSEWGQGASYSNQPQH

v_gene: TRBV7-3
d_gene: .
CDR3aa: ASSLNLGRYNEQF

v_gene: TRBV11-2
d_gene: TRBD1
CDR3aa: ASSSDRGNYNEQF

v_gene: TRBV18
d_gene: TRBD2
CDR3aa: ASSPLAGRADNEQF